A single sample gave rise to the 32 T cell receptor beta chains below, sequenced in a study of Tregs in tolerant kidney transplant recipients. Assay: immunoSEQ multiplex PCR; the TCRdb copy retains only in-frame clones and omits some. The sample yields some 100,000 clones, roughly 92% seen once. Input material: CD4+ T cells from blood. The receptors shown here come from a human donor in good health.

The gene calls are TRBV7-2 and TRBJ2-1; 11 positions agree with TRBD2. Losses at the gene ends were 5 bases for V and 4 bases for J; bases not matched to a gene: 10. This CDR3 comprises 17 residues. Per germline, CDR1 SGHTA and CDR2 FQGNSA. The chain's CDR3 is CASSPHQGTSGYNEQFF. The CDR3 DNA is TGTGCCAGCAGCCCGCACCAGGGGACTAGCGGTTACAATGAGCAGTTCTTC. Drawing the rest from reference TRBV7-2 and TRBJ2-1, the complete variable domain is GAGVSQSPSNKVTEKGKDVELRCDPISGHTALYWYRQSLGQGLEFLIYFQGNSAPDKSGLPSDRFSAERTGGSVSTLTIQRTQQEDSAVYLCASSPHQGTSGYNEQFFGPGTRLTVL.

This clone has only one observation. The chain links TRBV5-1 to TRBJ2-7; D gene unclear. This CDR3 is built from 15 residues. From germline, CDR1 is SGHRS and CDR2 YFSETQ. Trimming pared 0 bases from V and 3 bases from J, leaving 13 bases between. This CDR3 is CASSLAGSRSYEQYF. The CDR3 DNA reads TGCGCCAGCAGCTTGGCCGGCTCCAGGAGCTACGAGCAGTACTTC.

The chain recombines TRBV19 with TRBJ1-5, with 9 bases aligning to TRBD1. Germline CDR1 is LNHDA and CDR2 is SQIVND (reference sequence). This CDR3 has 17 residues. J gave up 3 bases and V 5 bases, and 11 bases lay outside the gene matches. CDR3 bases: TGTGCCAGTAGTTCCGTAGCCTGGGACAGGGTCAATCAGCCCCAGCATTTT. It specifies CASSSVAWDRVNQPQHF.

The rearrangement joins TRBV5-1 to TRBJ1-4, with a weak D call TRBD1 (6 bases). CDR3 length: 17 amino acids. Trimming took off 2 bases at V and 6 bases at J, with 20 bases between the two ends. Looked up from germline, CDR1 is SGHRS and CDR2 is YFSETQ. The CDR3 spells CASSLGISGGVDEKLFF. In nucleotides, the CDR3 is TGCGCCAGCAGCTTAGGAATCTCCGGGGGCGTGGATGAAAAACTGTTTTTT.

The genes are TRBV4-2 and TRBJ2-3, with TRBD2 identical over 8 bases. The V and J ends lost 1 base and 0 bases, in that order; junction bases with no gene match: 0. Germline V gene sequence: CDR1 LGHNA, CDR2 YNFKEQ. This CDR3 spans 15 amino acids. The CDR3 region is CASSQAGGSTDTQYF. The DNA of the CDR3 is TGTGCCAGCAGCCAAGCGGGAGGGAGCACAGATACGCAGTATTTT.

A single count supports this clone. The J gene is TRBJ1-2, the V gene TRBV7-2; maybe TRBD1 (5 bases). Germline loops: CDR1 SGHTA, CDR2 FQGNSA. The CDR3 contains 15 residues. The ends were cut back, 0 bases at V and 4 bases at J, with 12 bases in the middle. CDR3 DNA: TGTGCCAGCAGCTTAGCCGGGGACGGTCGCTATGGCTACACCTTC. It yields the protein CASSLAGDGRYGYTF.

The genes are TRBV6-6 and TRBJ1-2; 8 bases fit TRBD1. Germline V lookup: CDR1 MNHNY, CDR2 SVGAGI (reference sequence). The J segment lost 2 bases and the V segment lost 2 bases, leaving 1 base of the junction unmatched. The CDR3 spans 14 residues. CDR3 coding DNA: TGTGCCAGCAGTTACGACAGGGGAAACTATGGCTACACCTTC. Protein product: CASSYDRGNYGYTF.

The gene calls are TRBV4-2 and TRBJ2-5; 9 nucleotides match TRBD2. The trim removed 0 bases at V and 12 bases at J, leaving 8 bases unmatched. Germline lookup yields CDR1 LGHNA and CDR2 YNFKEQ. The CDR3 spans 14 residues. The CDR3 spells CASSQDLAGGPKYF. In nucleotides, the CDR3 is TGTGCCAGCAGCCAAGACTTGGCGGGGGGGCCGAAGTACTTC.

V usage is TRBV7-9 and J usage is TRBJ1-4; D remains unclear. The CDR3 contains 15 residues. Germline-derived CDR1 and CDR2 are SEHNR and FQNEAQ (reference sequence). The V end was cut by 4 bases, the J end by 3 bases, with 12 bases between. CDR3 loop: CASSSREGPNEKLFF. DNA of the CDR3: TGTGCCAGCAGCTCGAGGGAAGGCCCTAATGAAAAACTGTTTTTT.

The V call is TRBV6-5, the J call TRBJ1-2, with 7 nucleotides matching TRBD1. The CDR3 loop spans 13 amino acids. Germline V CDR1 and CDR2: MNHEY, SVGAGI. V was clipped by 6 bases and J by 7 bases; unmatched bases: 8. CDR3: CASSSDRVFGYTF. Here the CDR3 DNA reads TGTGCCAGCAGCTCTGACAGGGTTTTTGGCTACACCTTC.

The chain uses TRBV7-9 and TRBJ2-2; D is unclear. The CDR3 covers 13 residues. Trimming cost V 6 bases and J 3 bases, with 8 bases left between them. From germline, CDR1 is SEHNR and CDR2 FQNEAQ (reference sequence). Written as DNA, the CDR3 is TGTGCCAGCAGTGGCTCGCACACCGGGGAGCTGTTTTTT. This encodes CASSGSHTGELFF.

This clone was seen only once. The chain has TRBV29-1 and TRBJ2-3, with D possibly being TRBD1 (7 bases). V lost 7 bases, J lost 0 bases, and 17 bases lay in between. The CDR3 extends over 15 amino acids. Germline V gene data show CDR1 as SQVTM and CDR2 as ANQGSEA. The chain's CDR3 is CSAGGQQSSTDTQYF. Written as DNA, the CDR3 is TGCAGCGCAGGGGGGCAACAATCTAGCACAGATACGCAGTATTTT.

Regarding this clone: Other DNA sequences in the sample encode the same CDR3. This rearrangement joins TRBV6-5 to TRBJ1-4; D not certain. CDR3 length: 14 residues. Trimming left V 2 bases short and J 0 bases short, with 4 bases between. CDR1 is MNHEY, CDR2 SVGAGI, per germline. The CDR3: CASSYSATNEKLFF. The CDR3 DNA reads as TGTGCCAGCAGTTACAGTGCAACTAATGAAAAACTGTTTTTT.

The DNA of the CDR3 is TGTGCACGACGGATACAAGAGACCCAGTACTTC. Translated, it gives CARRIQETQYF. The rearrangement uses TRBV30 and TRBJ2-5; D is undetermined. The CDR3 runs 11 residues. Germline CDR1 reads GTSNPN; CDR2 reads SVGIG (reference sequence).

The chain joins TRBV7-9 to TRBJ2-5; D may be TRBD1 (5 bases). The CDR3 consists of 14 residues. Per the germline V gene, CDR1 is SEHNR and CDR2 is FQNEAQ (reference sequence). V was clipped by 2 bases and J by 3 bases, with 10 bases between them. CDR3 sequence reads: CASSLMGREETQYF. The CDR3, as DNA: TGTGCCAGCAGCTTAATGGGCAGGGAAGAGACCCAGTACTTC.

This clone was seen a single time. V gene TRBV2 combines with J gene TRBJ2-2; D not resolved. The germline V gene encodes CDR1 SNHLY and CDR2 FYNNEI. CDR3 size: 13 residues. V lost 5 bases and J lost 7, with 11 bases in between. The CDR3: CASSKVGDGELFF. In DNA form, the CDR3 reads TGTGCCAGCAGTAAAGTGGGCGACGGGGAGCTGTTTTTT.

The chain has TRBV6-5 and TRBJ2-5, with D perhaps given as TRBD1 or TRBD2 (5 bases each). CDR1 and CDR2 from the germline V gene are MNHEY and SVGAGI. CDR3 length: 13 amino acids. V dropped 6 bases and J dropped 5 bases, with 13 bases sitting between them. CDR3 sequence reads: CASRRGGYETQYF. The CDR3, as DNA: TGTGCCAGCAGGAGGGGCGGCTACGAGACCCAGTACTTC.

In DNA form, the CDR3 reads TGTGCAAGTCGCTTAGGGGGACTAGCGGGAGGAGTCGGGGAGCTGTTTTTT. Translated, it gives CASRLGGLAGGVGELFF. The chain combines TRBV12-2 with TRBJ2-2; the table's D call, TRBD2, was not checked against the DNA. TRBV12-2 counts as a pseudogene. The CDR3 has 17 residues.

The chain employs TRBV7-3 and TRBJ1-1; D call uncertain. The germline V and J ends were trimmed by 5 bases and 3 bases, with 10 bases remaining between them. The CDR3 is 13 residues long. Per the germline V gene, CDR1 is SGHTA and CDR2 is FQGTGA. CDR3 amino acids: CASSLQVYTEAFF. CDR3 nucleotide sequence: TGTGCCAGCAGCCTCCAGGTATACACTGAAGCTTTCTTT.

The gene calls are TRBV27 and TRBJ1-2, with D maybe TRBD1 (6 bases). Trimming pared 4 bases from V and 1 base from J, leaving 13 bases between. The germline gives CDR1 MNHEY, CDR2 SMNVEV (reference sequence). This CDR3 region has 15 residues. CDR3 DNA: TGTGCCAGCAGTTCCCCCGACAGGCTTAACTATGGCTACACCTTC. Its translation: CASSSPDRLNYGYTF.

In DNA, the CDR3 is TGCGCCAGCAGCTTGGGTGAGACAGCCTCTGGAAACACCATATATTTT. It translates to CASSLGETASGNTIYF. V usage is TRBV5-1 and J usage is TRBJ1-3; TRBD1 is a possible D gene (5 bases). This CDR3 has 16 residues. The ends were cut back, 0 bases at V and 0 bases at J, with 10 bases in the middle. Germline V CDR1 and CDR2: SGHRS, YFSETQ.

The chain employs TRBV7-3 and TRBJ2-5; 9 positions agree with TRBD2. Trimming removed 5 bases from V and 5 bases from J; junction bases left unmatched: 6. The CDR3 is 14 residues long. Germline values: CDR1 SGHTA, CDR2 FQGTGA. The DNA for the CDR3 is TGTGCCAGCAGCCTCGGGACTAGCAGGGAGACCCAGTACTTC. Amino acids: CASSLGTSRETQYF.

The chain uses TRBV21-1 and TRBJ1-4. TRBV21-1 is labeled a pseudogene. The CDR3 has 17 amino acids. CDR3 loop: CASSYLIPGPTNEKLFF. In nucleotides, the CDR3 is TGTGCCAGCAGCTACCTTATCCCGGGGCCAACTAATGAAAAACTGTTTTTT.

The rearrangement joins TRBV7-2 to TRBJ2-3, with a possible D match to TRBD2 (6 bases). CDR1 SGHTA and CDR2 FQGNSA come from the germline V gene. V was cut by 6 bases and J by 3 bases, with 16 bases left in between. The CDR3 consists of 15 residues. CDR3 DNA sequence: TGTGCCAGCAGTTATAAAGCGGGTAGTACAGATACGCAGTATTTT. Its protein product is CASSYKAGSTDTQYF.

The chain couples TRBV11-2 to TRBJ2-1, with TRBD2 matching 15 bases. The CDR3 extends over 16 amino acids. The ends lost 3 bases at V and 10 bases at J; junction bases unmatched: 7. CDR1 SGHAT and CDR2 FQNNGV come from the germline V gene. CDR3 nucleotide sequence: TGTGCCAGCAGCTTGGGACTAGCGGGGGGCATTTGGGAGCAGTTCTTC. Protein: CASSLGLAGGIWEQFF.

The CDR3 region has the DNA TGTGCCAGCAGCCCCTCCTGGACGGGTGTCAACGAGCAGTACTTC. The encoded protein is CASSPSWTGVNEQYF. The chain uses TRBV6-4 and TRBJ2-7; D is ambiguous. Germline assignment: CDR1 MRHNA and CDR2 SNTAGT. The V gene lost 6 bases and the J gene lost 5 bases, with 20 bases spanning the gap. The CDR3 runs 15 residues.

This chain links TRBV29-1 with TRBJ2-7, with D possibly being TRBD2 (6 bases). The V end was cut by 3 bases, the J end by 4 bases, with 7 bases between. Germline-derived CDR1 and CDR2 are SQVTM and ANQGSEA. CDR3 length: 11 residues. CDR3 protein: CSVEEGYEQYF. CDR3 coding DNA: TGCAGCGTTGAGGAGGGGTACGAGCAGTACTTC.

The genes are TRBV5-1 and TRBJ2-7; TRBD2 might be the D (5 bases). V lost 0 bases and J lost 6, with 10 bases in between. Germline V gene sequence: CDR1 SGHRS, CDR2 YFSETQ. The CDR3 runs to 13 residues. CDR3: CASSLVAGGEQYF. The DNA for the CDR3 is TGCGCCAGCAGCTTGGTGGCAGGAGGCGAGCAGTACTTC.

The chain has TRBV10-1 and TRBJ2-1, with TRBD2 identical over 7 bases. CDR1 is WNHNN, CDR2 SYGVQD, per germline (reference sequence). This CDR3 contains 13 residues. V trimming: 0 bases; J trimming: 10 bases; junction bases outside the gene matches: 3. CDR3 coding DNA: TGCGCCAGCAGTGAGTCTGGGCGGGGGGAGCAGTTCTTC. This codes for CASSESGRGEQFF.

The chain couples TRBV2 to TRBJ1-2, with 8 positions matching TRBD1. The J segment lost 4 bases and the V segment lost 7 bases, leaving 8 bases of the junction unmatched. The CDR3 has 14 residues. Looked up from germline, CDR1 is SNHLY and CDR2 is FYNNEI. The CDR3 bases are TGTGCCAGCAACTCGGGACAGGCCCCCTATGGCTACACCTTC. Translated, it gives CASNSGQAPYGYTF.

The CDR3 here is CASSPVTGNTEAFF. CDR3 DNA: TGTGCCAGCTCACCAGTGACAGGGAACACTGAAGCTTTCTTT. The rearrangement links TRBV18 to TRBJ1-1; tentatively, D is TRBD1 (6 bases). The CDR3 is 14 residues long. Trimming took 2 bases from V and 1 from J, leaving 8 bases between them. Germline loops: CDR1 KGHSH, CDR2 LQKENI.

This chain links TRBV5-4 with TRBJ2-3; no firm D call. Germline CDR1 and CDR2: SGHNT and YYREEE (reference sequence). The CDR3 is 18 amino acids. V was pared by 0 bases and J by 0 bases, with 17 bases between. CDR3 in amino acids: CASSLASNTLTSTDTQYF. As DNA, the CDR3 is TGTGCCAGCAGCTTGGCGAGTAACACACTCACTAGCACAGATACGCAGTATTTT. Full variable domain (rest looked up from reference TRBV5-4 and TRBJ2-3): ETGVTQSPTHLIKTRGQQVTLRCSSQSGHNTVSWYQQALGQGPQFIFQYYREEENGRGNFPPRFSGLQFPNYSSELNVNALELDDSALYLCASSLASNTLTSTDTQYFGPGTRLTVL.